The sequence of this TCR beta chain was determined in a study of blood T cell repertoires in COVID-19. Study-wide background: Sites across the United States, Italy and Spain contributed samples from acute and convalescent COVID-19. Sample material is recorded as cDNA or gDNA derived from T cells, B-cell-depleted T cells, or PBMCs.

Original processing methods: It was from reference gene primer amplification that nucleated cell counts were estimated. Only in-frame clones appear in the TCRdb table, and some are missing; sequencing was by immunoSEQ multiplex PCR. Clone size and the V and J calls come from that table; the DNA yielded D and trimming. The table records a few hundred thousand clones, about 91% of them present only once. The V and J ends lost 3 bases and 1 base, in that order; junction bases with no gene match: 10. Per the germline V gene, CDR1 is MGHRA and CDR2 is YSYEKL. The CDR3 is 17 residues long. This clonotype originated in a woman aged 55-70 years with acute or convalescent COVID-19. The chain uses TRBV4-1 and TRBJ2-7; TRBD1 matches 9 bases. Sequences were obtained from peripheral blood. The CDR3 region has the DNA TGCGCCAGCAGCCATCTTGCGGGACAGGGCGCTTCCTACGAGCAGTACTTC. It specifies CASSHLAGQGASYEQYF.